This is a list of T cell receptor beta chains from one sample in a study of T-cell memory formation after mild COVID-19. TCRdb analysed the 5' RACE reads with MiXCR anew, one entry per CDR3 protein. In the table there are under 300,000 distinct CDR3 sequences, less than 20% of which are singletons. Sequences were obtained from PBMCs or a T cell subset sorted from them (not recorded which). The receptors stem from a man aged 18 to 30 who had mild COVID-19 (a few samples of this study predate the infection). Cell type and time point are not known. CDR3s include the opening cysteine and the closing phenylalanine or tryptophan.

J | V | CDR3
TRBJ1-1 | TRBV6-6 | CASSYPKLEAFF
TRBJ1-6 | TRBV5-1 | CASTSGEDHSPLHF
TRBJ1-4 | TRBV6-5 | CASSYQGTEKLFF
TRBJ1-2 | TRBV5-1 | CASSLTDGTVEGYTF
TRBJ2-1 | TRBV29-1 | CSVVEAGPYNEQFF
TRBJ1-2 | TRBV18 | CASSPVTKGDGYTF
TRBJ2-2 | TRBV6-2/TRBV6-3 | CASRGTEDTGELFF
TRBJ2-1 | TRBV12-3/TRBV12-4 | CASRPPGLREGQQFF
TRBJ1-2 | TRBV6-1 | CATRQGIDYGYTF
TRBJ2-7 | TRBV3-1 | CASSQGWRGAVYEQYF
TRBJ2-2 | TRBV5-1 | CASEQGPGGELFF
TRBJ2-2 | TRBV12-3/TRBV12-4 | CASSFSGTGGLFF
TRBJ1-5 | TRBV10-1 | CASSESNQPQHF
TRBJ2-3 | TRBV7-6 | CASSLYPVGAGTDTQYF
TRBJ1-4 | TRBV5-4 | CASSLSAGGGEKLFF
TRBJ1-3 | TRBV10-3 | CAIGTRGTGRNTIYF
TRBJ2-6 | TRBV4-3 | CASSQAYQGGSGANVLTF
TRBJ2-4 | TRBV7-9 | CASSLARAKNIQYF
TRBJ2-1 | TRBV6-5 | CASSYSAGSYNEQFF
TRBJ2-7 | TRBV4-3 | CASSQGRSKYEQYF
TRBJ2-3 | TRBV11-2 | CASSLTGGRDTQYF
TRBJ2-1 | TRBV7-2 | CASSTRGAGEQFF
TRBJ2-3 | TRBV7-2 | CASRGLAGLYTQYF
TRBJ2-1 | TRBV6-2/TRBV6-3 | CASSTRQGRVGEQFF